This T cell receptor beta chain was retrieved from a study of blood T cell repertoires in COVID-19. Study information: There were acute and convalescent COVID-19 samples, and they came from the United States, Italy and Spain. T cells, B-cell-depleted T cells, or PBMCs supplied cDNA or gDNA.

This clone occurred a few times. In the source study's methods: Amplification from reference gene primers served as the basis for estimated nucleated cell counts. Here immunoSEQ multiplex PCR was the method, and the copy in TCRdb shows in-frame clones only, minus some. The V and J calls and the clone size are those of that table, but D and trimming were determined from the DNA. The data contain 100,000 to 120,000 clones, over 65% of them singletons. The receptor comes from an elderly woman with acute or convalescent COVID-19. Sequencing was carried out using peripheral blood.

CDR3 sequence (DNA): TGTGCCATCCCGACAGGGCCTTATGGCTACACCTTC. Translating it yields CAIPTGPYGYTF. The V call is TRBV19, the J call TRBJ1-2, with TRBD1 matching over 7 bases. CDR3 length: 12 amino acids. V lost 10 bases, J lost 5 bases, and 7 bases stayed unmatched. The germline CDR1 and CDR2 sequences are LNHDA and SQIVND (reference sequence).